These 25 T cell receptor beta chains were all obtained from the same sample, sequenced in a study of tumor and adjacent non-tumor tissue in lung cancer (dated by TCRdb to between 2017 and 2018). Libraries came from multiplex PCR. The listed sequencing device is Illumina HiSeq 2500. TCRbeta libraries were constructed through three rounds of nested PCR with primers (Table S4) according to protocols modified from ARM-PCR. Using fastp at Q25 and MiXCR, TCRdb reprocessed the public reads and kept productive beta chains. A single entry per CDR3 protein holds the most common genes and DNA from its merged rows. The sample includes about 75,000 distinct CDR3 sequences, with under 80% observed a single time. Around 12% of the sample lies in the top ten. RNA was isolated from bulk, unsorted tissue, and RNA quality was assessed with a NanoDrop ND-1000 and an Agilent 2100. What was sequenced was lung tumor tissue. The receptor set was obtained from a woman aged 50 to 60 with non-small cell lung cancer.

In the case of this clonotype: Just one base apart from a much larger clone, this may be a read error. This rearrangement joins TRBV5-1 to TRBJ1-2; D gene ambiguous. This CDR3 has 15 residues. CDR1 is SGHRS, CDR2 YFSETQ, per germline. V was trimmed by 5 bases and J by 2 bases, leaving 16 bases between them. The CDR3 here is CASSGLTVENYGYTF. The CDR3 nucleotides are TGCGCCAGCAGTGGGCTGACGGTAGAAAACTATGGCTACACCTTC.

The rearrangement links TRBV10-3 to TRBJ2-7; D is possibly TRBD1 or TRBD2 (5 bases each). CDR1 is ENHRY, CDR2 SYGVKD, per germline. CDR3 length: 15 amino acids. The V end was cut by 6 bases, the J end by 3 bases, with 18 bases between. CDR3 nucleotides: TGTGCCATCAGGGCGGAGGACATGTGGGACTACGAGCAGTACTTC. Translation: CAIRAEDMWDYEQYF.

There are a few counts of this clonotype. The chain couples TRBV20-1 to TRBJ2-3, with unresolved D. Germline CDR1 is DFQATT and CDR2 is SNEGSKA (reference sequence). This CDR3 spans 15 amino acids. Trimming removed 6 bases at V and 1 base at J, with 17 bases between. The CDR3 loop reads CSAKPVTPGTDTQYF. CDR3 coding DNA: TGCAGTGCCAAACCCGTGACTCCCGGCACAGATACGCAGTATTTT.

Of note for this clonotype: This CDR3 fails to terminate in the conserved phenylalanine or tryptophan, so it likely reflects a read error. This chain joins TRBV11-2 and TRBJ2-3, with D possibly matching TRBD1 (6 bases). Germline CDR1 and CDR2: SGHAT and FQNNGV. CDR3 length equals 15 residues. This CDR3 reads CASSFGTRRTNTQYL. DNA for the CDR3: TGTGCCAGCAGCTTTGGGACAAGACGCACAAATACGCAGTATTTA.

This clonotype has a count of ten or more. The V and J genes are TRBV6-2 or TRBV6-3 and TRBJ2-1; 8 bases match TRBD2. Germline V gene lookup returns CDR1 MNHEY and CDR2 SVGEGT. This CDR3 spans 14 amino acids. With V trimmed by 2 bases and J by 4 bases, 1 base remained unmatched. Here the CDR3 DNA reads TGTGCCAGCAGTTACGGGACTAGTTACAATGAGCAGTTCTTC. This codes for CASSYGTSYNEQFF.

Of note for this clonotype: This may arise from a read error, as a much more abundant clone is one base away. The rearrangement joins TRBV20-1 to TRBJ2-7, with a weak D call TRBD2 (6 bases). Germline V lookup: CDR1 DFQATT, CDR2 SNEGSKA (reference sequence). V lost 4 bases to trimming and J lost 3 bases, with 13 bases between them. The CDR3 is 13 amino acids. CDR3 DNA: TGCAGTGCTACCTCGGGAGTGGGCTACGAGCAGTACTTC. Translation gives CSATSGVGYEQYF.

Comments on this clonotype: The CDR3 does not close with the conserved phenylalanine or tryptophan, likely indicating a read error. The limits of the CDR3 on the DNA are not certain, so only TCRdb's listed CDR3 is given. CDR3 amino acids: CASSPLEGGGNERFI. J is TRBJ2-1 and V is TRBV6-1; the DNA was not used to check the table's D call, TRBD1. The length of the CDR3 is 15 amino acids, counting both ends. Germline CDR1 and CDR2: MNHNS and SASEGT.

This clonotype was seen repeatedly, ten times or more. The chain has TRBV5-4 and TRBJ2-3; the D gene is possibly TRBD2 (6 bases). The V gene lost 7 bases and the J gene lost 0 bases, with 9 bases spanning the gap. There are 13 residues in the CDR3. The germline V gene has CDR1 SGHNT and CDR2 YYREEE (reference sequence). Here the CDR3 reads CASGSGSTDTQYF. Written as DNA, the CDR3 is TGTGCCAGCGGTAGCGGTAGCACAGATACGCAGTATTTT.

As regards this clonotype: The conserved phenylalanine or tryptophan normally closing the CDR3 is absent here, so this likely arose from a read error. This chain links TRBV6-5 with TRBJ1-1; possible D gene TRBD1, 6 bases. The V gene's germline CDR1 is MNHEY and CDR2 SVGAGI. The CDR3 extends over 13 amino acids. The CDR3 reads CANSGQPDTEAFL. The CDR3 DNA follows: TGTGCCAACAGTGGACAGCCAGACACTGAAGCTTTCTTG.

For this clonotype: Compared with germline, one end of the junction differs, possibly owing to a read error. The chain joins TRBV5-1 to TRBJ2-1; weak D call: TRBD2 (6 bases). The CDR3 spans 17 residues. Germline CDR1 reads SGHRS; CDR2 reads YFSETQ. The CDR3 bases are TGCGCCAGCAGCCCAAATGGCGGGATCGAATCCTACAATAAGCAGTTCTTC. This translates into CASSPNGGIESYNKQFF. Full variable domain (outside the CDR3, taken from reference TRBV5-1 and TRBJ2-1): KAGVTQTPRYLIKTRGQQVTLSCSPISGHRSVSWYQQTPGQGLQFLFEYFSETQRNKGNFPGRFSGRQFSNSRSEMNVSTLELGDSALYLCASSPNGGIESYNKQFFGPGTRLTVL.

Remarks on this clonotype: The missing conserved phenylalanine or tryptophan at the end of this CDR3 makes a read error likely. The DNA is omitted, as the CDR3 cannot be located on it reliably, and the CDR3 follows TCRdb's listing. V and J are TRBV5-4 and TRBJ1-1; TRBD1, the D gene given by the table, was not confirmed from the DNA. Germline assignment: CDR1 SGHNT and CDR2 YYREEE (reference sequence). The CDR3 region is 17 residues in length, termini included. This CDR3 is CASSAETSGGADTEVFS.

As to this clonotype: A much larger clone lies a single base off, so this may be a read error. The chain joins TRBV7-2 to TRBJ2-1, with 16 nucleotides matching TRBD2. The germline CDR1 and CDR2 sequences are SGHTA and FQGNSA. After removal of 5 bases from V and 9 bases from J, the junction contained 7 bases not matched to a gene. This CDR3 contains 16 residues. The CDR3 loop reads CASSVTGLAGGFEQFF. CDR3 DNA: TGTGCCAGCAGCGTGACGGGACTAGCGGGAGGGTTTGAGCAGTTCTTC.

This clonotype has only a few counts. Likely a read error: the CDR3 ends without its conserved phenylalanine or tryptophan. V usage is TRBV4-1 and J usage is TRBJ2-1, with D perhaps TRBD1 (6 bases). The CDR3 is 13 residues long. Germline V lookup: CDR1 MGHRA, CDR2 YSYEKL. DNA of the CDR3: TGCTCCAGCAGCCAGAAGGGGGACCCTGAGCAGTTCTTA. It translates to CSSSQKGDPEQFL.

Concerning this clonotype: The CDR3 does not close with the conserved phenylalanine or tryptophan, likely indicating a read error. Because the CDR3's place on the DNA is in doubt, the DNA is left out and the CDR3 is given as listed by TCRdb. The V gene is TRBV11-2, the J gene TRBJ2-3; the table's D call TRBD2 went unverified against the DNA. A total of 11 residues make up the CDR3, ends included. Germline V lookup: CDR1 SGHAT, CDR2 FQNNGV. The chain's CDR3 is CATGGPDTKYY.

This sequence joins TRBV5-4 and TRBJ1-1, with 8 bases identical to TRBD1. From germline, CDR1 is SGHNT and CDR2 YYREEE (reference sequence). The CDR3 covers 17 residues. Trimming at V came to 4 bases and at J to 3 bases, leaving 14 bases not matched to a gene. CDR3 in amino acids: CASSAETSGGTDTEAFF. CDR3 DNA sequence: TGTGCCAGCAGCGCCGAAACCTCAGGGGGCACTGACACTGAAGCTTTCTTT. Combining the CDR3 with reference TRBV5-4 and TRBJ1-1 gives the whole variable domain ETGVTQSPTHLIKTRGQQVTLRCSSQSGHNTVSWYQQALGQGPQFIFQYYREEENGRGNFPPRFSGLQFPNYSSELNVNALELDDSALYLCASSAETSGGTDTEAFFGQGTRLTVV.

The sample holds many counts of this clonotype. The CDR3 DNA reads as TGTGCCAGCAGCGGCGGAGTGACCTACGAGCAGTACTTC. Translation: CASSGGVTYEQYF. This chain uses TRBV5-4 with TRBJ2-7; D call uncertain. Germline V gene data show CDR1 as SGHNT and CDR2 as YYREEE (reference sequence). V lost 4 bases and J lost 2, with 10 bases in between. The CDR3 runs 13 residues.

Points on this clonotype: The conserved final phenylalanine or tryptophan is absent from the CDR3, which likely points to a read error. The rearrangement links TRBV29-1 to TRBJ2-7, with TRBD2 matching 7 bases. V shed 5 bases and J 4 bases; nucleotides not matched to a gene: 20. The germline gives CDR1 SQVTM, CDR2 ANQGSEA. The CDR3 is 17 residues long. This chain's CDR3 is CSVNAEARPGTTYEQYS. The CDR3 DNA is TGCAGCGTTAACGCCGAGGCCCGGCCGGGGACTACATACGAGCAGTACTCC.

This clonotype was counted ten times or more. The genes are TRBV6-5 and TRBJ1-1, with a possible D match to TRBD1 (6 bases). This CDR3 is built from 15 residues. Trimming removed 0 bases from V and 4 bases from J, with 12 bases in between. Germline values: CDR1 MNHEY, CDR2 SVGAGI. As DNA, the CDR3 is TGTGCCAGCAGTTACTCGAGTCAGGGGAGCACTGAAGCTTTCTTT. It encodes CASSYSSQGSTEAFF.

This clonotype was observed a few times. The CDR3 ends on some other residue instead of the conserved phenylalanine or tryptophan, so this is likely a read error. The DNA is left out, because the CDR3 cannot be placed on it with certainty; the CDR3 is given as TCRdb lists it. The rearrangement uses TRBV29-1 and TRBJ2-1; the table's D call, TRBD2, was not checked against the DNA. CDR1 SQVTM and CDR2 ANQGSEA come from the germline V gene. The length of the CDR3 is 14 amino acids, counting both ends. CDR3 residues: CSVGELAGGNEHFL.

Remarks on this clonotype: As the CDR3 is not closed by the conserved phenylalanine or tryptophan, this likely results from a read error. V usage is TRBV7-8 and J usage is TRBJ2-7; D perhaps matches TRBD2 (6 bases). CDR1 is SGHVS, CDR2 FQNEAQ, per germline. CDR3 length: 16 residues. The CDR3 nucleotides read TGTGTCAGCAGCTTAGGGACTGGCACCGCGGGCTACGAGCAGTACCTC. Its protein is CVSSLGTGTAGYEQYL.

About this clonotype itself: Its ends do not fully match the called genes, so a read error is possible. The gene calls are TRBV29-1 and TRBJ2-1; D ambiguous. CDR3 length equals 15 residues. CDR1 is SQVTM and CDR2 is ANQGSEA in the germline V gene. The DNA of the CDR3 is TGCAGCGTTACCAGGAAGGCGGTCTCCTACAATGAGCAGTTTTTC. Protein product: CSVTRKAVSYNEQFF.

As concerns this clonotype: At one of its ends the junction is not consistent with the germline gene, which may arise from a read error. This chain links TRBV5-5 with TRBJ1-5; TRBD1 might be the D (6 bases). Germline lookup yields CDR1 SGHKS and CDR2 YYEKEE (reference sequence). This CDR3 spans 15 amino acids. The CDR3 DNA follows: TGTGCCGGCAGTGGCGGGGGCTATAGCAATCTGCCCCAGCATTTT. Translation: CAGSGGGYSNLPQHF. The complete variable domain, with remaining parts taken from reference TRBV5-5 and TRBJ1-5, reads DAGVTQSPTHLIKTRGQQVTLRCSPISGHKSVSWYQQVLGQGPQFIFQYYEKEERGRGNFPDRFSARQFPNYSSELNVNALLLGDSALYLCAGSGGGYSNLPQHFGDGTRLSIL.

The V call is TRBV30, the J call TRBJ1-6; D is uncertain. Germline V gene sequence: CDR1 GTSNPN, CDR2 SVGIG (reference sequence). V lost 0 bases and J lost 9, with 21 bases in between. This CDR3 spans 17 amino acids. The CDR3 region has the DNA TGTGCCTGGAGTGTTTATCGGGGTTCGGCCTGGAGTTCACCCCTCCACTTT. It encodes CAWSVYRGSAWSSPLHF. The full variable domain, its missing parts supplied by reference TRBV30 and TRBJ1-6, is SQTIHQWPATLVQPVGSPLSLECTVEGTSNPNLYWYRQAAGRGLQLLFYSVGIGQISSEVPQNLSASRPQDRQFILSSKKLLLSDSGFYLCAWSVYRGSAWSSPLHFGNGTRLTVT.

A word on this clonotype: The junction shows a germline mismatch at one end, possibly a read error. This chain connects TRBV12-3 or TRBV12-4 to TRBJ2-7; no clear D gene. The CDR3 runs 13 residues. The CDR3 loop is CASSVGHSYDQYF. CDR3 in DNA: TGTGCCAGCAGTGTAGGGCACTCCTACGACCAGTACTTC.

The chain carries TRBV11-3 and TRBJ2-7, with D hard to call. V was trimmed by 6 bases and J by 3 bases, leaving 12 bases between them. The CDR3 contains 13 residues. Germline V gene lookup returns CDR1 SGHNT and CDR2 YENEEA. Here the CDR3 DNA reads TGTGCCAGCAGTTTGAGGATGGACTACGAGCAGTACTTC. Translated: CASSLRMDYEQYF.